This T cell receptor (beta chain) appears in the sequencing data of a study of T cells in Graves' hyperthyroidism and ophthalmopathy. Amplification yielded TCR beta CDR3 regions, with RNA transcripts as the source. The study used the HTBI primer set for a first-round RT-PCR of the TCR CDR3. TCRdb re-called the multiplex PCR reads through MiXCR, storing one row per CDR3 protein. The sample includes 300,000 to 350,000 distinct CDR3 sequences, 15% to 20% seen only once; the top ten take about 16%. Each person with ophthalmopathy scored at least 3 on the Clinical Activity Score, reached NOSPECS grade 4 or higher, and had been ill under 3 months. V shed 0 bases and J shed 7 bases, with 9 bases lying between them. The CDR3 contains 14 residues.

The source material was blood. The chain recombines TRBV12-3 or TRBV12-4 with TRBJ2-2; TRBD2 might be the D (6 bases). This TCR was sampled from a woman in her thirties or forties with Graves' ophthalmopathy. The CDR3 loop reads CASSLAGRIGELFF. For the CDR3, the DNA is TGTGCCAGCAGTTTAGCAGGGAGGATCGGGGAGCTGTTTTTT.